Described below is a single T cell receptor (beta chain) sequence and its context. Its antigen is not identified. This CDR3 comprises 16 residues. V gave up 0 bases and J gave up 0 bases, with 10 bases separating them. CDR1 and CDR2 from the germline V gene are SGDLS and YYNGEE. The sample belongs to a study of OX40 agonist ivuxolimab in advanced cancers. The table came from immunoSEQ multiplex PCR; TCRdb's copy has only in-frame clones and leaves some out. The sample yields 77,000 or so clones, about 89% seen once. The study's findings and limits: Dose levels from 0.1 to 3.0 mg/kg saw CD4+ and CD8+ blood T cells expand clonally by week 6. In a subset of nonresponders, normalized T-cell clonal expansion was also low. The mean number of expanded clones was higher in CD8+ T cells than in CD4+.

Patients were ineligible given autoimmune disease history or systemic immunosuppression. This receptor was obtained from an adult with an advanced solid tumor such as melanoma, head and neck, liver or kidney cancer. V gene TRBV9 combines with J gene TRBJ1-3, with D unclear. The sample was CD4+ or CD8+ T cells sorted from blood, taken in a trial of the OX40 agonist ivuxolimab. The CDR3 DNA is TGTGCCAGCAGCGTAGGCCAGGCGATCTCTGGAAACACCATATATTTT. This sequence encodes CASSVGQAISGNTIYF.